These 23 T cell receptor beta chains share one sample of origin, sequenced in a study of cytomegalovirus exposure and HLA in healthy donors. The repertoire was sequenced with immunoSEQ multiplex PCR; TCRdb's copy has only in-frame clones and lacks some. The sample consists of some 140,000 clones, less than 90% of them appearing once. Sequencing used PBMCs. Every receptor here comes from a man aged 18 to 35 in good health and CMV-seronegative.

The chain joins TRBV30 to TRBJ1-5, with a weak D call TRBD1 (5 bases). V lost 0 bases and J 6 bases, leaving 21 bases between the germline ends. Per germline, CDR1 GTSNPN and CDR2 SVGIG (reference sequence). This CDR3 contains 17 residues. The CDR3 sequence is CAWSVGPGMGKGQPQHF. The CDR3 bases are TGTGCCTGGAGTGTAGGTCCAGGGATGGGTAAGGGTCAGCCCCAGCATTTT. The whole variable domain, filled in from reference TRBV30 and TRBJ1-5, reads SQTIHQWPATLVQPVGSPLSLECTVEGTSNPNLYWYRQAAGRGLQLLFYSVGIGQISSEVPQNLSASRPQDRQFILSSKKLLLSDSGFYLCAWSVGPGMGKGQPQHFGDGTRLSIL.

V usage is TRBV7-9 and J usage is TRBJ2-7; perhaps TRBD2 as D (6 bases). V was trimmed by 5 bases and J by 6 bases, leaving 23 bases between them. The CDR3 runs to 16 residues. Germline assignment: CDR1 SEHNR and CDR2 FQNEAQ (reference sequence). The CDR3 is CASSPRDSWTAGEQYF. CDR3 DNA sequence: TGTGCCAGCAGCCCCAGGGACTCTTGGACCGCGGGCGAGCAGTACTTC.

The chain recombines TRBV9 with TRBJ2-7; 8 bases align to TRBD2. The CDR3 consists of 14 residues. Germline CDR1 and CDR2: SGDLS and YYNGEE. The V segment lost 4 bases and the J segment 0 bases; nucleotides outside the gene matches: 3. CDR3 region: CASSHREGSYEQYF. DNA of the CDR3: TGTGCCAGCAGCCACCGGGAGGGCTCCTACGAGCAGTACTTC.

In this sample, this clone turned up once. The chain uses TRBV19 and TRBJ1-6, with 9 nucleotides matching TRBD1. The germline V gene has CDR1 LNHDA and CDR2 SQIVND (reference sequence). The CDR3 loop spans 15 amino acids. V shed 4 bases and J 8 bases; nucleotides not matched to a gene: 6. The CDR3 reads CASSSWDRADSPLHF. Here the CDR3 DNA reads TGTGCCAGTAGTAGTTGGGACAGGGCTGATTCACCCCTCCACTTT.

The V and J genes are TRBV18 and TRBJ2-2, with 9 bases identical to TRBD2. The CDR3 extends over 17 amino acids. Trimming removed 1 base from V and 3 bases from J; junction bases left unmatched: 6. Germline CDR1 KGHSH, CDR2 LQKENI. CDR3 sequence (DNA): TGTGCCAGCTCACCACTCTGGCGGGAGGGTGACACCGGGGAGCTGTTTTTT. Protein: CASSPLWREGDTGELFF.

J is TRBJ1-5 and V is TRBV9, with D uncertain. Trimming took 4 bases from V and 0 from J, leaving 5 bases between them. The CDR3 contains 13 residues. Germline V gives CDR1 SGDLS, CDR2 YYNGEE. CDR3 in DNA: TGTGCCAGCAGCCTATATAGCAATCAGCCCCAGCATTTT. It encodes CASSLYSNQPQHF.

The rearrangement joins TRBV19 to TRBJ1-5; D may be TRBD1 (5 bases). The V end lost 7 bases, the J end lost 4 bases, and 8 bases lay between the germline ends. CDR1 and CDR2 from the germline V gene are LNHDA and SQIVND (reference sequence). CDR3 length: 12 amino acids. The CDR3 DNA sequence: TGTGCCAGTACCGGGGGGAATCAGCCCCAGCATTTT. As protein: CASTGGNQPQHF.

The CDR3 reads CAISDPNSGNANTGELFF. Here the CDR3 DNA reads TGTGCCATCAGTGACCCGAATAGCGGGAACGCGAACACCGGGGAGCTGTTTTTT. V and J are TRBV10-3 and TRBJ2-2; 8 nucleotides agree with TRBD2. CDR3 length: 18 amino acids. The V gene end was trimmed by 3 bases and the J gene end by 0 bases; junction bases not matched to a gene: 9. CDR1 ENHRY and CDR2 SYGVKD come from the germline V gene.

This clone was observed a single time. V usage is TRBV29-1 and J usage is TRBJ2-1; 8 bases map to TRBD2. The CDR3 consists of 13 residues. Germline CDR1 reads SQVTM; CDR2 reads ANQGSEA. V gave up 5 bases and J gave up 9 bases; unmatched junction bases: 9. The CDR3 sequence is CSVQGSGKGEQFF. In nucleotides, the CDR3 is TGCAGCGTTCAAGGTAGCGGGAAGGGTGAGCAGTTCTTC.

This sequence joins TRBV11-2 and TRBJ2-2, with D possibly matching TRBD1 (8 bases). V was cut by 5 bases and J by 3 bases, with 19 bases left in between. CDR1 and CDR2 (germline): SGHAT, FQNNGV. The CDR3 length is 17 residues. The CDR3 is CASSPGGRGRDTGELFF. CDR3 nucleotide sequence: TGTGCCAGCAGCCCGGGGGGCAGGGGGCGAGACACCGGGGAGCTGTTTTTT.

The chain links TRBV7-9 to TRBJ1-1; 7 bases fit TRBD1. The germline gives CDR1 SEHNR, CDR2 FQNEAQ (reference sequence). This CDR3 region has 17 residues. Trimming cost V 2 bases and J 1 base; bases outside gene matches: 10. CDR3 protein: CASSLSLTGQKNTEAFF. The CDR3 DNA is TGTGCCAGCAGCTTATCGTTAACGGGACAGAAGAACACTGAAGCTTTCTTT.

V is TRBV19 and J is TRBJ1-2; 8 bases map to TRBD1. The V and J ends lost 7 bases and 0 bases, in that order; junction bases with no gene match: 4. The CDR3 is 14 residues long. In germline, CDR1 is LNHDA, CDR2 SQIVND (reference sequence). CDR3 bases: TGTGCCAGTACAGGGGGCAGAGCTAACTATGGCTACACCTTC. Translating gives CASTGGRANYGYTF.

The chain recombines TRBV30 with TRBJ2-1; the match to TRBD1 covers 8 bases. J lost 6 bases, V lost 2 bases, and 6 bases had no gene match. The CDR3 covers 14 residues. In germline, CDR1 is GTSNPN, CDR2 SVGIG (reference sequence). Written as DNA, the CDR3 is TGTGCCTGGAGTCCGCCCACAGGGGGCAATGAGCAGTTCTTC. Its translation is CAWSPPTGGNEQFF.

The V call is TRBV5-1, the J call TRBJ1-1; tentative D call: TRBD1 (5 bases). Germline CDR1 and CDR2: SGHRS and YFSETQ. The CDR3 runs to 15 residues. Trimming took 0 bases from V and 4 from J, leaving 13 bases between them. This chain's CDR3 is CASSLAPGQGTEAFF. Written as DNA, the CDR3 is TGCGCCAGCAGCTTGGCCCCAGGGCAGGGCACTGAAGCTTTCTTT.

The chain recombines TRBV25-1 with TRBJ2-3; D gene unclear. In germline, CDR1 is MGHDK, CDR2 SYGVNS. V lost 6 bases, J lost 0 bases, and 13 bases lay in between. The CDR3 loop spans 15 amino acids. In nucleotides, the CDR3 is TGTGCCAGCAGGGAGCCCTCACCTAGCACAGATACGCAGTATTTT. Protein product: CASREPSPSTDTQYF.

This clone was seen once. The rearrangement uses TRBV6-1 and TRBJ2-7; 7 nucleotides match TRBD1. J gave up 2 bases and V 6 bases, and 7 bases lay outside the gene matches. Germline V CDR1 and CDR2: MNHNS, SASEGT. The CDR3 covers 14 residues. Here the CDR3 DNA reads TGTGCCAGCAGATCGGACAGGCCGCCCTACGAGCAGTACTTC. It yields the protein CASRSDRPPYEQYF.

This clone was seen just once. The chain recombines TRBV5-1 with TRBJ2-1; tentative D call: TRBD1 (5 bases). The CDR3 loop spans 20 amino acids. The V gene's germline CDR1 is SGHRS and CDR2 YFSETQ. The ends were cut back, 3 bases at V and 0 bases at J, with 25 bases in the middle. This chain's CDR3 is CASSWGLVPDRVGSYNEQFF. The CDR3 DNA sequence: TGCGCCAGCAGCTGGGGCTTGGTCCCGGATAGGGTTGGCTCCTACAATGAGCAGTTCTTC.

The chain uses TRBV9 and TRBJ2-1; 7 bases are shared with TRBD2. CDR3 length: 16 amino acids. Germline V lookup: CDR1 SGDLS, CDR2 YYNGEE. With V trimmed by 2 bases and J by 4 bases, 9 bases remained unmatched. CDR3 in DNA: TGTGCCAGCAGCGTCCGGGGGGACCCAGGATACAATGAGCAGTTCTTC. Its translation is CASSVRGDPGYNEQFF.

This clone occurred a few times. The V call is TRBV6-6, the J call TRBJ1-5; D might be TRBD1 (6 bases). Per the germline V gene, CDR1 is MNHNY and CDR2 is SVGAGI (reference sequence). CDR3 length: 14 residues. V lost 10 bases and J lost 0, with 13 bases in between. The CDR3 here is CATGTPNSNQPQHF. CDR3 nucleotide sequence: TGTGCCACCGGGACACCTAATAGCAATCAGCCCCAGCATTTT.

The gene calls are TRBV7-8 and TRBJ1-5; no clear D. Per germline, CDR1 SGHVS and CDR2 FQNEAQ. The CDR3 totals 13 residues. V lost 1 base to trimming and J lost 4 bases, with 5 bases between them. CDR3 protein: CASSLDRNQPQHF. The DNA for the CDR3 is TGTGCCAGCAGCTTAGACCGGAATCAGCCCCAGCATTTT.

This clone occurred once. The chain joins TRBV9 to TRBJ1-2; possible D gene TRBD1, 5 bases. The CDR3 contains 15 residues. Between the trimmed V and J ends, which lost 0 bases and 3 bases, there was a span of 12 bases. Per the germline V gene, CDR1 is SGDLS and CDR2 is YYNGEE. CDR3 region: CASSVGQGRDYGYTF. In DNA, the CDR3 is TGTGCCAGCAGCGTAGGGCAGGGCAGGGACTATGGCTACACCTTC.

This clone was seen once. DNA of the CDR3: TGTGCCAGCAGTTACCGGACAGGGAATGAAAAACTGTTTTTT. It encodes CASSYRTGNEKLFF. The V call is TRBV6-6, the J call TRBJ1-4; TRBD1 matches at 8 bases. The CDR3 is 14 amino acids. Germline V lookup: CDR1 MNHNY, CDR2 SVGAGI (reference sequence). Trimming took 2 bases from V and 5 from J; bases not matched to a gene: 1.

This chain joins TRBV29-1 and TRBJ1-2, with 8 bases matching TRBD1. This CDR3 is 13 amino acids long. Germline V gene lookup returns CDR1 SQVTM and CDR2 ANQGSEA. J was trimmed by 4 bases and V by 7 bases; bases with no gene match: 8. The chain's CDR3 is CSANLGQGYGYTF. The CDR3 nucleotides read TGCAGCGCAAATCTCGGACAGGGCTATGGCTACACCTTC.